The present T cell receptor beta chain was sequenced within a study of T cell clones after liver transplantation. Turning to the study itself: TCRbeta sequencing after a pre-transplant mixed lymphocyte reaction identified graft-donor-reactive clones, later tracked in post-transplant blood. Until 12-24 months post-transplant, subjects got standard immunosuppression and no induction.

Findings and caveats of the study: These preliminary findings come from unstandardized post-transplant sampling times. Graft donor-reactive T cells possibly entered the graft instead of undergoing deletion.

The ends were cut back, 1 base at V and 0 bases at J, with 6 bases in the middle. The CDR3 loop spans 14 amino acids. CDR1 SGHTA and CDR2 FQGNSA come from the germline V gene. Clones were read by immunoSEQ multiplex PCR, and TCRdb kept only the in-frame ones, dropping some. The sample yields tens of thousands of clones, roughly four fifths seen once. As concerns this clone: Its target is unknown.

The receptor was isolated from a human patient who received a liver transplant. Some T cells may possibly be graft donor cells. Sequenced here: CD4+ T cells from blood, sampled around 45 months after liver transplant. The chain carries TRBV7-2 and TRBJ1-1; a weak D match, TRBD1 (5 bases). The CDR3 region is CASSLGQLNTEAFF. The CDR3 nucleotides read TGTGCCAGCAGCTTAGGACAGTTGAACACTGAAGCTTTCTTT.